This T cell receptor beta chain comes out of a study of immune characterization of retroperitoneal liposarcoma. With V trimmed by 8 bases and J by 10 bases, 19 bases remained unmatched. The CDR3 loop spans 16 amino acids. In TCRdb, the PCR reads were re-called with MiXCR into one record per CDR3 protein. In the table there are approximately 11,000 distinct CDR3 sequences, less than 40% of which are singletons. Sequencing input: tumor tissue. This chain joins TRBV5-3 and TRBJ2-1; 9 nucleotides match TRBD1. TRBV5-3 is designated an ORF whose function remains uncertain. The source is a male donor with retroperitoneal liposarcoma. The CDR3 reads CASSKTGQGLSYEQFF. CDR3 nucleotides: TGTGCCAGCAGCAAAACGGGACAGGGCCTTTCCTACGAGCAGTTCTTC.